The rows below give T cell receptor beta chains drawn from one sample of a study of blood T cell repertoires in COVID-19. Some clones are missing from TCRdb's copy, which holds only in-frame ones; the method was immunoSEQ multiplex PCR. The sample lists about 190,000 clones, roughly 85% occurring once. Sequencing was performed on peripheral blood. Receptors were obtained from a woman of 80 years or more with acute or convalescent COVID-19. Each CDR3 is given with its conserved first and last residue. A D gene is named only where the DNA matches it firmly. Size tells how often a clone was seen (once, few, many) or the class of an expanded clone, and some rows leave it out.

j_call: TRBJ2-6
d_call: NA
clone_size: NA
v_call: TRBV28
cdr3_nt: TGTGCCAGCAGCCTGTCCTTCGGCGGCCTTACTGGGGCCAACGTCCTGACTTTC
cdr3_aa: CASSLSFGGLTGANVLTF

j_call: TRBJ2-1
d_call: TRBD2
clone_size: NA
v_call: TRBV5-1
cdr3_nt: TGCGCCAGCAGCGCGGGAGGGCGGGACAATGAGCAGTTCTTC
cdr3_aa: CASSAGGRDNEQFF

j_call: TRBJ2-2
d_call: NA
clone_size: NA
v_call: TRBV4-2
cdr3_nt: TGTGCCAGCAGCCAAGGGGGCAAGACGAACACCGGGGAGCTGTTTTTT
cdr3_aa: CASSQGGKTNTGELFF

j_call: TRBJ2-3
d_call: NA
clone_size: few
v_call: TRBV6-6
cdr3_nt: TGTGCCAGCCAGGACTCGACAGATACGCAGTATTTT
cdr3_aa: CASQDSTDTQYF

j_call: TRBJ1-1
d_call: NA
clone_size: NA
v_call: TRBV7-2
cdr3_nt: TGTGCCAGCAGCCCCCCGGGGGGTGGGGTGAACACTGAAGCTTTCTTT
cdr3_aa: CASSPPGGGVNTEAFF

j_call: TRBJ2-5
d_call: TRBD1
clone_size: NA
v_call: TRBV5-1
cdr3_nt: TGCGCCAGCAGCTTTGCCCAGGGGGTAGGCCGAGAGACCCAGTACTTC
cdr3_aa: CASSFAQGVGRETQYF

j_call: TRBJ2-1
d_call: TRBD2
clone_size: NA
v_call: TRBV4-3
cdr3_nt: TGCGCCAGCAGCAAACTAGCGGGGTCCTACAATGAGCAGTTCTTC
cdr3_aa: CASSKLAGSYNEQFF

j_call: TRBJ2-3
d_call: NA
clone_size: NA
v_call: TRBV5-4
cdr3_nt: TGTGCCAGCAGCTTGCAAGGGGTAGTAGATACGCAGTATTTT
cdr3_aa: CASSLQGVVDTQYF

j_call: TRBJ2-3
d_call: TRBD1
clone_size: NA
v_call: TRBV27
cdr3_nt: TGTGCCAGCAGTTTATGGACAGGGGGCGCAGATACGCAGTATTTT
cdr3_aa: CASSLWTGGADTQYF

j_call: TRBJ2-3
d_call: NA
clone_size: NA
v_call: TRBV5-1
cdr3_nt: TGCGCCAGCAGCTTGGATGGGGGCGCAGATACGCAGTATTTT
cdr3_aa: CASSLDGGADTQYF

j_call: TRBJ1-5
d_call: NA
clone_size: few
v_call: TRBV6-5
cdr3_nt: TGTGCCAGCATTGCGGACAGACCGAGCAATCAGCCCCAGCATTTT
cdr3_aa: CASIADRPSNQPQHF

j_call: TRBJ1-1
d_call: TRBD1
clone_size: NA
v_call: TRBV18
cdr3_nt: TGTGCCAGCTCAGTAACTACCGGGACAGGATCCACTGAAGCTTTCTTT
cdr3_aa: CASSVTTGTGSTEAFF

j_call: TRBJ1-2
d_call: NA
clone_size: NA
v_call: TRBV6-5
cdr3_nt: TGTGCCAGCAGTTACTCGAGGGACACGATTTACTATGGCTACACCTTC
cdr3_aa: CASSYSRDTIYYGYTF

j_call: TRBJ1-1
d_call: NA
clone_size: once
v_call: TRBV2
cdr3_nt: TGTGCCAGCAGCGGACAGATGAACACTGAAGCTTTCTTT
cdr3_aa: CASSGQMNTEAFF

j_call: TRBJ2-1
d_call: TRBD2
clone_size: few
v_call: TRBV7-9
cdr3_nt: TGTGCCAGCAGCTTCCTCCGGGGCGGGAGGGCTGTGTACAATGAGCAGTTCTTC
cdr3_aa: CASSFLRGGRAVYNEQFF

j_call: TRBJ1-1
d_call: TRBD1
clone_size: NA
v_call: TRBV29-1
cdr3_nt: TGCAGCGTTGAAGTCGGCGGACAGGGCACTGAAGCTTTCTTT
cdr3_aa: CSVEVGGQGTEAFF

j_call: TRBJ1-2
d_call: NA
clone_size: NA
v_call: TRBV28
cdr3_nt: TGTGCCAGCTGTACAGGGAATAACTATGGCTACACCTTC
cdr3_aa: CASCTGNNYGYTF

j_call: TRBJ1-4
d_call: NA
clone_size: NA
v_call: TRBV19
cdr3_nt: TGTGCCAGTAGTATTAGGTCAGGCGCAACTAATGAAAAACTGTTTTTT
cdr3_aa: CASSIRSGATNEKLFF

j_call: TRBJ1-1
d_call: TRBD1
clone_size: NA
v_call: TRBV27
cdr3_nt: TGTGCCAGCAGTTCACAGGGGGGGTTTGAAGCTTTCTTT
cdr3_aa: CASSSQGGFEAFF

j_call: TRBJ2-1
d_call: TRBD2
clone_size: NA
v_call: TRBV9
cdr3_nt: TGTGCCAGCAGCGCCTCTAGCGGGGTCTACAATGAGCAGTTCTTC
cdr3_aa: CASSASSGVYNEQFF

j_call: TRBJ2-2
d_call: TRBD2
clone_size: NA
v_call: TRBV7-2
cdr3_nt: TGTGCCAGCAGCCCACTAGCGGGAGGGTCCGGGGAGCTGTTTTTT
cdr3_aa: CASSPLAGGSGELFF

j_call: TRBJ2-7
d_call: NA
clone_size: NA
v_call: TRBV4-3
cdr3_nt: TGCGCCAGCAGCCAAGAGCTACATAGCGGCTACGAGCAGTACTTC
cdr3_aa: CASSQELHSGYEQYF

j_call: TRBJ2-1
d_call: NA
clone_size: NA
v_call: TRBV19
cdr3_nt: TGTGCCAGTGGGCTAGCGAGTGAGTTAAATGAGCAGTTCTTC
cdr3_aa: CASGLASELNEQFF

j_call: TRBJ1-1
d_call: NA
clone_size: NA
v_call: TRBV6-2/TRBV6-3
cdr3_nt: TGTGCCAGCAGTTATGTGGAGAGAACTGAAGCTTTCTTT
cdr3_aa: CASSYVERTEAFF

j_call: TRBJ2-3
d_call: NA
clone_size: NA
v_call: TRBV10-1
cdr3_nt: TGCGCCAGCAGTGAGTCAGGGACTAGCACAGATACGCAGTATTTT
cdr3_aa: CASSESGTSTDTQYF

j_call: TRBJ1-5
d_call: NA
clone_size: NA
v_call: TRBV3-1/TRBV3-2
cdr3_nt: TGTGCCAGCAGCCACCTCGGTCTCCAGCCCCAGCATTTT
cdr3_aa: CASSHLGLQPQHF

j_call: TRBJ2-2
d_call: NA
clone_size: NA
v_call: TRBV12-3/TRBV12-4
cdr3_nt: TGTGCCAGCAGTTTTAGAGAGGCCGGGGAGCTGTTTTTT
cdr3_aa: CASSFREAGELFF

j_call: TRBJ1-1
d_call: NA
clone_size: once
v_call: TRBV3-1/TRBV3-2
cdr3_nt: TGTGCCAGCAGCCATCTAGACAGGGAAGCTTTCTTT
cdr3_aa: CASSHLDREAFF

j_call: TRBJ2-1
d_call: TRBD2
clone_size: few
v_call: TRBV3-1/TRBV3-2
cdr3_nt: TGTGCCAGCAGCCAAGATTTGACCTTAGGGAGCGGGAGGGGTCAAGGCAATGAGCAGTTCTTC
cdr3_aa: CASSQDLTLGSGRGQGNEQFF

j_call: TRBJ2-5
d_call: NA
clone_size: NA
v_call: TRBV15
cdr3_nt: TGTGCCACCAGCCGAGCATCCGGGACACTCGAGCAGGCCCAGTACTTC
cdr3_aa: CATSRASGTLEQAQYF

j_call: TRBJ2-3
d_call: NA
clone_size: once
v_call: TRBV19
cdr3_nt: TGTGCCAGTAGTGTGGTCTACAGCTCAGATACGCAGTATTTT
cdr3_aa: CASSVVYSSDTQYF

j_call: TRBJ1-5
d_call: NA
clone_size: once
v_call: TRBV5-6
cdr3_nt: TGTGCCAGCAGTTTGTGGGGGGTGGTTCAGCCCCAGCATTTT
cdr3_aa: CASSLWGVVQPQHF

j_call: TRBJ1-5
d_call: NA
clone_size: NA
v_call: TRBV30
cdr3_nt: TGTGCCTGGAGTTCCAGGGAATATGCTTATCAGCCCCAGCATTTT
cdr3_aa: CAWSSREYAYQPQHF

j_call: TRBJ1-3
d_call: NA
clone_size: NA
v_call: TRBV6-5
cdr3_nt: TGTGCCAGCAGTCCCAACTCTGGAAACACCATATATTTT
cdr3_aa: CASSPNSGNTIYF

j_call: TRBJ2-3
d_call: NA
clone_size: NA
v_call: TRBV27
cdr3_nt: TGTGCCAGCAGTCCAAACACAGATACGCAGTATTTT
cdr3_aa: CASSPNTDTQYF

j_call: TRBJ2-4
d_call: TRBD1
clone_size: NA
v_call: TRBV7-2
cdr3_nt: TGTGCCAGCAGCTTTTCCGTCGGACAGGGAATAAACATTCAGTACTTC
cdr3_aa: CASSFSVGQGINIQYF

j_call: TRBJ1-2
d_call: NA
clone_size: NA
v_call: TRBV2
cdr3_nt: TGTGCCAGCAGGGTTCCCTCTGGGCCTTATGGCTACACCTTC
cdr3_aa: CASRVPSGPYGYTF

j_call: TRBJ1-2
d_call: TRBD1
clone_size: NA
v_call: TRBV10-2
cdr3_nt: TGCGCCAGCAGTTTCTTCCTTGGGACAGGGGGAAGGTATGGCTACACCTTC
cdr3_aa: CASSFFLGTGGRYGYTF

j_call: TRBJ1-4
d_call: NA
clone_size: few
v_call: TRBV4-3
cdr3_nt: TGCGCCAGCAGCCAAGATCGGAATGAAAAACTGTTTTTT
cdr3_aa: CASSQDRNEKLFF

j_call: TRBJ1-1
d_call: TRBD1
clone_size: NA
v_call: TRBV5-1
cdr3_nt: TGCGCCAGCAGCTTGGGGGACAGGGCTGGGGTCACTGAAGCTTTCTTT
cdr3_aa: CASSLGDRAGVTEAFF

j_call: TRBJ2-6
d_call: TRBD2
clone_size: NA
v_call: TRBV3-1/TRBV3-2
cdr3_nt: TGTGCCAGCAGCCAAATAGCGGGAGGCCCCTTCTATTCGGCCAACGTCCTGACTTTC
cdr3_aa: CASSQIAGGPFYSANVLTF

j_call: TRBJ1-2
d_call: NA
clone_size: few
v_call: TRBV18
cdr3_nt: TGTGCCAGCTCCACGACAGATAACTATGGCTACACCTTC
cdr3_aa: CASSTTDNYGYTF

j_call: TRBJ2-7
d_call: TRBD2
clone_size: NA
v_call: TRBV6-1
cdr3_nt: TGTGCCAGCAGTGAAGGGTTGCTAGCGGGAGGTGACGAGCAGTACTTC
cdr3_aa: CASSEGLLAGGDEQYF

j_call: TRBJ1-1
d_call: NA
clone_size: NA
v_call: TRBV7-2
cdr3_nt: TGTGCCAGCAGCCAACGCCCCGGGACTGAAGCTTTCTTT
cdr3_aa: CASSQRPGTEAFF

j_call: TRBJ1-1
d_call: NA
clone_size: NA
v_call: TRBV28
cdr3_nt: TGTGCCAGCAGTATCCAGGTGAACACTGAAGCTTTCTTT
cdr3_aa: CASSIQVNTEAFF

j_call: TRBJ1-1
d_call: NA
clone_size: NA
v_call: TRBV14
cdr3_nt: TGTGCCAGCAGCCCTACAGGGATTGAAGCTTTCTTT
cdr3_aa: CASSPTGIEAFF

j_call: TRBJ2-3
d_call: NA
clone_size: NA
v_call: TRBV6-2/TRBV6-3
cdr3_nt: TGTGCCAGCAGTCCGCGGGACCCACGGATCTCTGATACGCAGTATTTT
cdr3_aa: CASSPRDPRISDTQYF

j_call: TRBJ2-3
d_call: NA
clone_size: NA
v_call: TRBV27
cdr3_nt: TGTGCCAGCAGTCTCAGGGGTCAGAGCACAGATACGCAGTATTTT
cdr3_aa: CASSLRGQSTDTQYF

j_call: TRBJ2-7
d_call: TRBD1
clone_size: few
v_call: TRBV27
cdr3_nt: TGTGCCAGCACCCCACCGCCGGGGCGCGGACAGGGGGTGAGCGAGCAGTACTTC
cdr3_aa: CASTPPPGRGQGVSEQYF

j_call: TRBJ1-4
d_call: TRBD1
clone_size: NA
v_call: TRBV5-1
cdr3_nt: TGCGCCAGCAGCCTCCAGGGGGCATATGAAAAACTGTTTTTT
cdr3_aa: CASSLQGAYEKLFF

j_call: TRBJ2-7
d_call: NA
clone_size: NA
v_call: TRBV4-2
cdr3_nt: TGTGCCAGCAGCCGAGCGACCGGGACATCATCCTACGAGCAGTACTTC
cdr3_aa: CASSRATGTSSYEQYF

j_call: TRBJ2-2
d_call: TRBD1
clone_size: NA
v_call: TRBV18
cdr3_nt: TGTGCCAGCTCACCAATTAGACAGGGCGGAACCGGGGAGCTGTTTTTT
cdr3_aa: CASSPIRQGGTGELFF

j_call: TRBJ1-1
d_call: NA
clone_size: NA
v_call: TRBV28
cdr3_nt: TGTGCCAGCCAACAAGGGGCCCAAGGGTACACTGAAGCTTTCTTT
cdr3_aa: CASQQGAQGYTEAFF